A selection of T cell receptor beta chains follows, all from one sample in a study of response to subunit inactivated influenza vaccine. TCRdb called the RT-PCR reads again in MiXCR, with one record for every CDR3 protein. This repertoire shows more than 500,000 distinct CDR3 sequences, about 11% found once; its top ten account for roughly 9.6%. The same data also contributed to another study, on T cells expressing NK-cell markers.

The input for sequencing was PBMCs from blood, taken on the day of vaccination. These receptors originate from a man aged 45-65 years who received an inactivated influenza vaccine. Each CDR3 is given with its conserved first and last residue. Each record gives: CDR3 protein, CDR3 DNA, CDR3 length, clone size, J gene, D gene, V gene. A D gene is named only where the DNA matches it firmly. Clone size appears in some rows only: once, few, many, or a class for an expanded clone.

CDR3: CASSSIDSANTEAFF; DNA: TGTGCCAGCAGTTCGATCGACAGCGCGAACACTGAAGCTTTCTTT; length: 15; size: few; J: TRBJ1-1; D: NA; V: TRBV28
CDR3: CAWSVKEGSEQFF; DNA: TGTGCCTGGAGTGTAAAAGAAGGGAGTGAGCAGTTCTTC; length: 13; size: NA; J: TRBJ2-1; D: NA; V: TRBV30
CDR3: CASRPRVATTNEKLFF; DNA: TGTGCCAGCAGACCAAGAGTTGCGACAACTAATGAAAAACTGTTTTTT; length: 16; size: NA; J: TRBJ1-4; D: NA; V: TRBV12-3/TRBV12-4
CDR3: CASSLLGSGSHNEQFF; DNA: TGTGCCAGCAGCTTATTGGGTAGCGGGAGTCACAATGAGCAGTTCTTC; length: 16; size: NA; J: TRBJ2-1; D: TRBD2; V: TRBV11-2
CDR3: CASSAGLGTLTDNEQFF; DNA: TGTGCCAGCAGCGCGGGACTCGGGACCCTAACGGACAATGAGCAGTTCTTC; length: 17; size: NA; J: TRBJ2-1; D: NA; V: TRBV9
CDR3: CASSSTPGLEPQHF; DNA: TGTGCCAGCAGCTCGACACCGGGACTGGAGCCCCAGCATTTT; length: 14; size: NA; J: TRBJ1-5; D: NA; V: TRBV7-2
CDR3: CASSLKSIGNTGELFF; DNA: TGTGCTAGCAGCTTAAAGTCAATAGGGAACACCGGGGAGCTGTTTTTT; length: 16; size: NA; J: TRBJ2-2; D: NA; V: TRBV7-7
CDR3: CASSYSGGADNEQFF; DNA: TGCGCCAGCAGCTACAGCGGGGGGGCCGATAATGAGCAGTTCTTC; length: 15; size: few; J: TRBJ2-1; D: TRBD2; V: TRBV5-1
CDR3: CASSFGSNAYEQYF; DNA: TGCGCCAGCAGCTTCGGGTCGAATGCCTACGAGCAGTACTTC; length: 14; size: few; J: TRBJ2-7; D: NA; V: TRBV5-1
CDR3: CASSFSIDEKLFF; DNA: TGCGCCAGCAGCTTTTCGATTGACGAAAAACTGTTTTTT; length: 13; size: few; J: TRBJ1-4; D: NA; V: TRBV5-1
CDR3: CASSPAGTRAGELFF; DNA: TGTGCCAGCAGTCCCGCCGGGACTAGGGCCGGGGAGCTGTTTTTT; length: 15; size: few; J: TRBJ2-2; D: TRBD2; V: TRBV7-2
CDR3: CASSGSAVSQPQHF; DNA: TGTGCCAGCTCAGGGAGCGCTGTGAGCCAGCCCCAGCATTTT; length: 14; size: NA; J: TRBJ1-5; D: NA; V: TRBV18
CDR3: CASSQVDTNQPQHF; DNA: TGCGCCAGCAGCCAAGTAGACACCAATCAGCCCCAGCATTTT; length: 14; size: NA; J: TRBJ1-5; D: NA; V: TRBV4-1
CDR3: CASSPRTGRSYEQYF; DNA: TGTGCCAGCAGCCCAAGGACAGGCCGCTCCTACGAGCAGTACTTC; length: 15; size: many; J: TRBJ2-7; D: TRBD1; V: TRBV7-2
CDR3: CASSLELGYTF; DNA: TGTGCCAGCAGCTTAGAACTTGGCTACACCTTC; length: 11; size: few; J: TRBJ1-2; D: NA; V: TRBV7-9
CDR3: CASSPRTGDYEQYF; DNA: TGTGCCAGCAGCCCCCGGACAGGGGATTACGAGCAGTACTTC; length: 14; size: few; J: TRBJ2-7; D: TRBD1; V: TRBV7-2
CDR3: CSARRVINEKLFF; DNA: TGCAGTGCTAGAAGGGTGATTAATGAAAAACTGTTTTTT; length: 13; size: NA; J: TRBJ1-4; D: NA; V: TRBV20-1
CDR3: CASSLERGGSYNEQFF; DNA: TGTGCCAGCAGCCTAGAGCGGGGGGGGTCCTACAATGAGCAGTTCTTC; length: 16; size: NA; J: TRBJ2-1; D: TRBD2; V: TRBV7-8
CDR3: CASSSTAPRQYF; DNA: TGTGCCAGCAGCTCGACAGCTCCGAGGCAGTACTTC; length: 12; size: few; J: TRBJ2-7; D: NA; V: TRBV7-2
CDR3: CASSLITGLAGETQYF; DNA: TGTGCCAGCAGCCTCATCACGGGACTAGCGGGAGAGACCCAGTACTTC; length: 16; size: many; J: TRBJ2-5; D: TRBD2; V: TRBV7-8
CDR3: CASSPPSGEQFF; DNA: TGTGCCAGCAGCCCTCCGTCGGGTGAGCAGTTCTTC; length: 12; size: few; J: TRBJ2-1; D: NA; V: TRBV7-2
CDR3: CASSLTPSNEKLFF; DNA: TGTGCCAGCAGCTTAACGCCCTCGAATGAAAAACTGTTTTTT; length: 14; size: few; J: TRBJ1-4; D: NA; V: TRBV11-2
CDR3: CASSITSGRYEQYF; DNA: TGTGCCAGTAGTATAACTAGCGGGAGGTACGAGCAGTACTTC; length: 14; size: few; J: TRBJ2-7; D: TRBD2; V: TRBV19
CDR3: CASSEQGAPDTGELFF; DNA: TGTGCCAGCAGCGAACAGGGGGCCCCGGACACCGGGGAGCTGTTTTTT; length: 16; size: few; J: TRBJ2-2; D: TRBD1; V: TRBV6-1
CDR3: CASSRLRTDNSPLHF; DNA: TGTGCCAGCAGTCGTCTACGGACAGATAATTCACCCCTCCACTTT; length: 15; size: few; J: TRBJ1-6; D: NA; V: TRBV5-5
CDR3: CASSQPRDTDTQYF; DNA: TGTGCCAGCAGCCAACCGCGCGACACAGATACGCAGTATTTT; length: 14; size: NA; J: TRBJ2-3; D: NA; V: TRBV3-1
CDR3: CASSQNTLPGTDTQYF; DNA: TGCGCCAGCAGCCAAAACACCTTACCCGGCACAGATACGCAGTATTTT; length: 16; size: NA; J: TRBJ2-3; D: NA; V: TRBV5-1
CDR3: CASSLAWDRAQPQHF; DNA: TGTGCCAGCAGTTTGGCTTGGGACAGGGCTCAGCCCCAGCATTTT; length: 15; size: many; J: TRBJ1-5; D: TRBD1; V: TRBV12-3/TRBV12-4
CDR3: CASSLAYRGGYEQYF; DNA: TGTGCCAGCAGCTTGGCCTACAGAGGGGGCTACGAGCAGTACTTC; length: 15; size: few; J: TRBJ2-7; D: NA; V: TRBV7-8
CDR3: CASSFGQGSPFF; DNA: NA; length: 12; size: few; J: TRBJ2-1; D: NA; V: TRBV6-5
CDR3: CASTPYGVAGGQETQYF; DNA: TGTGCCAGCACCCCATATGGGGTGGCAGGGGGCCAAGAGACCCAGTACTTC; length: 17; size: few; J: TRBJ2-5; D: TRBD1; V: TRBV7-2
CDR3: CASSEGTFSTDTQYF; DNA: TGTGCCAGCAGCGAGGGGACCTTCAGCACAGATACGCAGTATTTT; length: 15; size: many; J: TRBJ2-3; D: NA; V: TRBV9
CDR3: CASSLDTGVTYGYTF; DNA: TGCGCCAGCAGCTTGGACACAGGGGTTACCTATGGCTACACCTTC; length: 15; size: NA; J: TRBJ1-2; D: TRBD1; V: TRBV5-1
CDR3: CASSYSSPETGTETQYF; DNA: TGTGCCAGCAGTTACTCATCACCCGAGACAGGGACGGAGACCCAGTACTTC; length: 17; size: few; J: TRBJ2-5; D: TRBD1; V: TRBV6-5
CDR3: CAINTRHTGELFF; DNA: TGTGCCATCAATACCAGGCATACCGGGGAGCTGTTTTTT; length: 13; size: few; J: TRBJ2-2; D: NA; V: TRBV10-3